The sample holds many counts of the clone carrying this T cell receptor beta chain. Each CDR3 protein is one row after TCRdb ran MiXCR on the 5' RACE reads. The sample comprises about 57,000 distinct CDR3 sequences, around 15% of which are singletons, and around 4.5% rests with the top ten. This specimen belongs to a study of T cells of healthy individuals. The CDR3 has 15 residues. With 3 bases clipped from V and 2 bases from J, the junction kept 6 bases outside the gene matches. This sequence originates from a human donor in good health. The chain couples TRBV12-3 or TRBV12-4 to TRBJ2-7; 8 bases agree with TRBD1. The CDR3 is CASSLVTGVTYEQYF. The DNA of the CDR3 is TGTGCCAGCAGTTTGGTGACAGGGGTTACCTACGAGCAGTACTTC.